This note documents a single TCR beta chain sequence. Its antigen is unknown. This entry comes from a study of T cell responses to AZD1222 COVID-19 vaccine. Study findings and constraints: Spike-specific TCR breadth and depth went up after people got two AZD1222 doses.

Method: immunoSEQ multiplex PCR; TCRdb's copy keeps in-frame clones and lacks some. There are some 200,000 clones in the sample; 91% occur only once, and nearly 3.5% lies in the top ten. Analysis merged second doses at about 4 or about 12 weeks. After removal of 6 bases from V and 4 bases from J, the junction contained 7 bases not matched to a gene. CDR3 length: 14 residues. Germline values: CDR1 MDHEN, CDR2 SYDVKM. This specimen consisted of peripheral blood, obtained 28 days after the second AZD1222 dose. The gene calls are TRBV28 and TRBJ2-3; 7 bases align to TRBD1. The sequence derives from an adult who received the AZD1222 COVID-19 vaccine. The CDR3 nucleotides read TGTGCCAGCAGGAAAATAGGGGGCGCAGATACGCAGTATTTT. Translated, it gives CASRKIGGADTQYF.